The 9 T cell receptor beta chains below all came from one sample that was sequenced in a study of CD8 T cells in Susac syndrome. An amount of RNA that ranged from roughly 0.5 to 1 ug was reverse transcribed with random hexamers. One entry per CDR3 protein results from TCRdb running MiXCR on the immunoSEQ multiplex PCR reads. Of around 150,000 distinct CDR3 sequences in the sample, approximately 95% were seen once. Specimen: CD4+ T cells from PBMCs. Receptors originate from a human donor with multiple sclerosis.

In DNA, the CDR3 is TGTGCCAGCAGTTACGCGCTTATTGGGGCCAACGTCCTGACTTTC. It specifies CASSYALIGANVLTF. This chain links TRBV6-2 or TRBV6-3 with TRBJ2-6; D remains ambiguous. Germline CDR1 and CDR2: MNHEY and SVGEGT. V was clipped by 2 bases and J by 3 bases, with 8 bases between them. The CDR3 is made up of 15 amino acids.

This chain uses TRBV5-1 with TRBJ1-5; D perhaps matches TRBD1 (6 bases). Germline V gives CDR1 SGHRS, CDR2 YFSETQ. The germline V and J ends were trimmed by 5 bases and 5 bases, with 14 bases remaining between them. The CDR3 covers 14 residues. CDR3 in amino acids: CASRPETGYQPQHF. Here the CDR3 DNA reads TGCGCCAGCAGGCCCGAGACAGGTTATCAGCCCCAGCATTTT.

The chain couples TRBV30 to TRBJ1-3; D is possibly TRBD1 (5 bases). The CDR3 length is 14 residues. Germline CDR1 and CDR2: GTSNPN and SVGIG (reference sequence). Trimming cost V 0 bases and J 4 bases, with 10 bases left between them. As DNA, the CDR3 is TGTGCCTGGAGTGTTGGGGCCGAGGGAAACACCATATATTTT. Translating it yields CAWSVGAEGNTIYF.

The chain combines TRBV6-6 with TRBJ2-1, with 10 bases identical to TRBD1. There are 11 residues in the CDR3. The germline CDR1 and CDR2 sequences are MNHNY and SVGAGI (reference sequence). Trimming removed 5 bases from V and 14 bases from J; junction bases left unmatched: 3. As DNA, the CDR3 is TGTGCCAGCAGTCGCGGACAGGGGGAGTTCTTC. Amino acids: CASSRGQGEFF.

The gene calls are TRBV6-1 and TRBJ2-7; D tentatively fits TRBD1 or TRBD2 (5 bases each). V was trimmed by 7 bases and J by 1 base, leaving 23 bases between them. The CDR3 extends over 17 amino acids. Germline lookup yields CDR1 MNHNS and CDR2 SASEGT. The CDR3 sequence: CASNLTPSGTRSYEQYF. The CDR3 nucleotides read TGTGCCAGCAATCTTACCCCCTCAGGGACGCGGTCCTACGAGCAGTACTTC.

The rearrangement links TRBV29-1 to TRBJ2-5; D is ambiguous. Per germline, CDR1 SQVTM and CDR2 ANQGSEA. V gave up 6 bases and J gave up 7 bases, with 21 bases separating them. This CDR3 is built from 14 residues. The CDR3 loop is CSVDGVFSLRTQYF. The CDR3 nucleotides are TGCAGCGTGGACGGAGTTTTTTCGCTAAGGACCCAGTACTTC.

J is TRBJ2-6 and V is TRBV6-4, with D maybe TRBD1 (6 bases). Germline V gene lookup returns CDR1 MRHNA and CDR2 SNTAGT. V was trimmed by 2 bases and J by 2 bases, leaving 7 bases between them. The length of the CDR3 is 15 residues. The CDR3 sequence is CASSDTGPGANVLTF. In DNA form, the CDR3 reads TGTGCCAGCAGTGACACAGGGCCTGGGGCCAACGTCCTGACTTTC.

CDR3 sequence (DNA): TGTGCCAGCAGCAGGACAGGGGTGAACATTCAGTACTTC. Encoded protein: CASSRTGVNIQYF. This chain uses TRBV9 with TRBJ2-4; TRBD1 aligns across 9 bases. Per germline, CDR1 SGDLS and CDR2 YYNGEE. J gave up 7 bases and V 4 bases, and 3 bases lay outside the gene matches. This CDR3 is built from 13 residues.

In its sample, this clonotype was seen once. The chain employs TRBV2 and TRBJ2-1; TRBD2 might be the D (5 bases). CDR1 and CDR2 from the germline V gene are SNHLY and FYNNEI. V dropped 2 bases and J dropped 9 bases, with 11 bases sitting between them. This CDR3 is 13 amino acids long. CDR3 loop: CASSENVGSEQFF. As DNA, the CDR3 is TGTGCCAGCAGTGAAAATGTGGGGAGTGAGCAGTTCTTC.